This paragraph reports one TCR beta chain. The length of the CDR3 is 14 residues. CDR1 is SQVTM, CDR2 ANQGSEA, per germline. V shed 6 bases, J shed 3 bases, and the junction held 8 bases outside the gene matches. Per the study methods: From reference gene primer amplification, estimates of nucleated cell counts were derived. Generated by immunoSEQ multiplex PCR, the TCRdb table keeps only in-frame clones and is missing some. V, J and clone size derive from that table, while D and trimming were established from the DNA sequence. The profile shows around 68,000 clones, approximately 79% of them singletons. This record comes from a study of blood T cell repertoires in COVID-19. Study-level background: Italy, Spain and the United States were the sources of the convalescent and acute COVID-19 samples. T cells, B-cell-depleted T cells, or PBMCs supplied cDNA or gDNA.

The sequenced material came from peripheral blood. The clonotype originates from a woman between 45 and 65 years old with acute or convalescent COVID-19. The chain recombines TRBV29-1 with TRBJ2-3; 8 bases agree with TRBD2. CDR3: CSVGAGVVTDTQYF. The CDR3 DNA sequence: TGCAGCGTCGGAGCGGGAGTGGTAACAGATACGCAGTATTTT.